Below, 11 T cell receptor beta chains from the same sample are listed, as sequenced in a study of a mutant IDH1 vaccine in newly diagnosed glioma. Libraries were prepared by immunoSEQ multiplex PCR; TCRdb keeps only in-frame clonotypes and omits some of them. The table includes approximately 54,000 clones, more than 80% detected once. The time point denotes: baseline, week 1 (first vaccination visit). The sample's treatment: pre-vaccination baseline after standard-of-care therapy. Sequencing was performed on PBMCs, taken from a glioma patient treated with radiotherapy, temozolomide or both. These receptors all come from a man aged 18 to 30 with glioma.

The gene calls are TRBV4-2 and TRBJ1-5, with D maybe TRBD1 (6 bases). The CDR3 is 15 amino acids. Germline loops: CDR1 LGHNA, CDR2 YNFKEQ. Trimming stripped 0 bases from V and 5 bases from J, with 11 bases between. CDR3 region: CASSQEVQGDQPQHF. CDR3 bases: TGTGCCAGCAGCCAAGAGGTACAGGGAGATCAGCCCCAGCATTTT.

The chain employs TRBV6-1 and TRBJ2-7, with 7 nucleotides matching TRBD1. The CDR3 contains 16 residues. CDR1 and CDR2 (germline): MNHNS, SASEGT. Trimming removed 4 bases from V and 5 bases from J; junction bases left unmatched: 14. CDR3 sequence reads: CASSADPNRQGHEQYF. In DNA form, the CDR3 reads TGTGCCAGCAGTGCCGACCCCAACCGACAGGGCCACGAGCAGTACTTC.

V gene TRBV30 combines with J gene TRBJ2-1; D tentatively reads TRBD1 or TRBD2 (5 bases each). V was trimmed by 0 bases and J by 5 bases, leaving 14 bases between them. CDR1 and CDR2 (germline): GTSNPN, SVGIG (reference sequence). The CDR3 runs 15 residues. CDR3: CAWSVRDPRDNEQFF. DNA for the CDR3: TGTGCCTGGAGTGTACGGGACCCTCGGGACAATGAGCAGTTCTTC.

The CDR3 DNA is TGTGCCAGCAGCTTAGCCGGGGCGGGGGTGTCCACAGATACGCAGTATTTT. Translating it yields CASSLAGAGVSTDTQYF. This chain connects TRBV7-9 to TRBJ2-3; 7 positions match TRBD2. The CDR3 covers 17 residues. Germline lookup yields CDR1 SEHNR and CDR2 FQNEAQ (reference sequence). The junction had 8 bases not matched to a gene; V was cut back by 0 bases and J by 2 bases.

Only one count was recorded for this clone. V gene TRBV7-2 combines with J gene TRBJ1-2, with D possibly matching TRBD1 (6 bases). In germline, CDR1 is SGHTA, CDR2 FQGNSA. V lost 2 bases and J lost 5, with 24 bases in between. CDR3 length: 18 amino acids. The CDR3 protein is CASSLRTGGDTVFYGYTF. CDR3 nucleotides: TGTGCCAGCAGCTTAAGAACGGGGGGGGACACAGTTTTTTATGGCTACACCTTC.

This clone was recorded once. This chain connects TRBV11-3 to TRBJ1-5; the D is unclear. V was clipped by 6 bases and J by 1 base, with 28 bases between them. This CDR3 region has 20 residues. In germline, CDR1 is SGHNT, CDR2 YENEEA. The CDR3 region has the DNA TGTGCCAGCAGACCCTACAGCGTGGAGGGAACTCGAACGAGCAATCAGCCCCAGCATTTT. Translation: CASRPYSVEGTRTSNQPQHF.

This clone was observed a few times. The chain uses TRBV2 and TRBJ1-2; 7 nucleotides align to TRBD1. Germline V lookup: CDR1 SNHLY, CDR2 FYNNEI. This CDR3 has 13 amino acids. V gave up 5 bases and J gave up 7 bases; unmatched junction bases: 7. The DNA of the CDR3 is TGTGCCAGCAGTCGGGACAGCACCGCTGGCTACACCTTC. The encoded protein is CASSRDSTAGYTF.

The chain is built from TRBV7-2 and TRBJ1-1, with D possibly matching TRBD1 (5 bases). Germline lookup yields CDR1 SGHTA and CDR2 FQGNSA. Trimming took 3 bases from V and 1 from J, leaving 6 bases between them. This CDR3 has 13 amino acids. CDR3 protein: CASSLRGNTEAFF. DNA of the CDR3: TGTGCCAGCAGCTTGAGGGGGAACACTGAAGCTTTCTTT.

The genes are TRBV19 and TRBJ1-5; no clear D. Per the germline V gene, CDR1 is LNHDA and CDR2 is SQIVND (reference sequence). Trimming took 5 bases from V and 2 from J, leaving 13 bases between them. There are 15 residues in the CDR3. As DNA, the CDR3 is TGTGCCAGTAGTTGGAGGGCATCCGGCAATCAGCCCCAGCATTTT. The encoded protein is CASSWRASGNQPQHF.

CDR3 sequence reads: CASSGQVTGRDEKLFF. The CDR3 region has the DNA TGTGCCAGCAGCGGCCAAGTGACAGGGCGGGATGAAAAACTGTTTTTT. This chain uses TRBV6-6 with TRBJ1-4, with TRBD1 matching 7 bases. Germline CDR1 reads MNHNY; CDR2 reads SVGAGI (reference sequence). This CDR3 contains 16 residues. J was trimmed by 6 bases and V by 6 bases; bases with no gene match: 13.

This sequence joins TRBV18 and TRBJ2-5, with 8 bases identical to TRBD1. The CDR3 contains 13 residues. Germline assignment: CDR1 KGHSH and CDR2 LQKENI. The J segment lost 5 bases and the V segment lost 3 bases, leaving 2 bases of the junction unmatched. CDR3 sequence (DNA): TGTGCCAGCTCACCGGGACAGGTGGAGACCCAGTACTTC. Translated: CASSPGQVETQYF.